Listed here is a single T cell receptor (beta chain). The antigen is not known. The data were taken from a study of blood T cells in healthy people across ages. About the research overall: About one barcoded beta molecule per two T cells came from capture by template switching. Findings and limits, study-wide: More naive CD4+ cells and higher diversity were found in long-lived than in aged donors. Without sorted subsets, naive and antigen-experienced compartments could not be conclusively compared.

Alongside a J-beta primer mix, a sample-barcoded 5' primer served in a second PCR lasting about 7 to 11 cycles. A 12-random-nucleotide template-switch adaptor tagged each cDNA molecule. A single record per CDR3 protein comes from TCRdb applying MiXCR to the 5' RACE reads. The profile covers around 1,900,000 distinct CDR3 sequences, with more than 35% appearing a single time and 23% taken by the ten largest. The specimen was blood. This TCR came from a human donor in good health.

The CDR3 is CASSLGSGGVYGYTF. CDR3 coding DNA: TGTGCCAGCAGCTTAGGGTCAGGGGGGGTTTATGGCTACACCTTC. V usage is TRBV7-8 and J usage is TRBJ1-2; 7 nucleotides agree with TRBD1. Germline assignment: CDR1 SGHVS and CDR2 FQNEAQ. The CDR3 covers 15 residues. With V trimmed by 1 base and J by 5 bases, 7 bases remained unmatched. The full variable domain, with the rest looked up from reference TRBV7-8 and TRBJ1-2, is GAGVSQSPRYKVAKRGQDVALRCDPISGHVSLFWYQQALGQGPEFLTYFQNEAQLDKSGLPSDRFFAERPEGSVSTLKIQRTQQEDSAVYLCASSLGSGGVYGYTFGSGTRLTVV.